Below, one T cell receptor (beta chain) is given with its context. The antigen remains unidentified. The germline V gene encodes CDR1 MNHEY and CDR2 SMNVEV (reference sequence). V shed 3 bases, J shed 6 bases, and the junction held 2 bases outside the gene matches. CDR3 size: 12 residues. The sample comes from a study of cytomegalovirus exposure and HLA in healthy donors. Overall study results and limits: Specificity for CMV antigens was confirmed in vitro for a few of the CMV-associated chains. Researchers counted around 180 TCR beta chains as cytomegalovirus-associated. First-cohort TCR clusters were later found to tend to co-occur in the approximately 110 validation repertoires.

Profiling relied on immunoSEQ multiplex PCR, and the TCRdb table lists in-frame clones only, not all of them. The sample yields roughly 330,000 clones, approximately 86% seen once. The sample comprised PBMCs. The genes are TRBV27 and TRBJ2-7, with TRBD1 matching over 7 bases. The sequence was collected from a woman under 40 in good health and CMV-seropositive. The chain's CDR3 is CASSFAGGEQYF. The CDR3 region has the DNA TGTGCCAGCAGTTTTGCAGGGGGCGAGCAGTACTTC.